This TCR beta chain was sequenced during a study of CD8+ T cells in alopecia areata. Whole-study findings and limits: Scalp data also include sequences from resident alphabeta T cells of normal skin. Association of baseline CD8+ expansion with response is uncertain owing to one nonresponder. Mouse data revealed clearer TCR sharing than patient data did, a gap possibly tied to HLA. Elevated clonality characterized lesional scalp relative to normal scalp, particularly in alopecia totalis/universalis.

Points on this clone: What it recognizes is unknown.

The treatment was: oral pan-JAK inhibitor, 5-10 mg twice daily. RNA was extracted and reverse transcribed into cDNA as the sequencing template. Repertoires were generated with immunoSEQ multiplex PCR, while TCRdb's copy carries only in-frame clones and drops some. The data contain 120,000 to 150,000 clones, 86% of them singletons. Between the trimmed V and J ends, which lost 0 bases and 3 bases, there was a span of 12 bases. CDR3 length: 15 amino acids. Germline CDR1 is SGHRS and CDR2 is YFSETQ. The sequencing used CD8+ T cells sorted from blood, collected at week 4, from a patient treated with tofacitinib. The chain joins TRBV5-1 to TRBJ1-2, with unresolved D. This sequence originates from a human donor with alopecia areata. Here the CDR3 reads CASSLAGLVDYGYTF. CDR3 nucleotides: TGCGCCAGCAGCTTGGCCGGGTTGGTTGACTATGGCTACACCTTC.